Listed below are T cell receptor beta chains from one sample, sequenced in a study of T cell responses to AZD1222 COVID-19 vaccine. Profiled with immunoSEQ multiplex PCR; TCRdb holds only in-frame clones, not every one. Of some 150,000 clones in the sample, approximately 90% were seen once. The input for sequencing was peripheral blood, taken 28 days after the second AZD1222 dose. The receptors were sampled from an adult who received the AZD1222 COVID-19 vaccine. CDR3s include the opening cysteine and the closing phenylalanine or tryptophan. Fields, in order: V gene, J gene, D gene, clone size, CDR3 DNA, CDR3 protein. D genes are given only for firm matches. Clone size is shown for a subset of rows, as once, few, many or a class of expanded clone.

>TRBV5-1|TRBJ1-2|.|.
TGCGCCAGCAGCTCCGCAACAGGATCCGGCTACACCTTC
CASSSATGSGYTF
>TRBV19|TRBJ2-5|.|once
TGTGCCAGTAGTAAGGGATTTGAGACCCAGTACTTC
CASSKGFETQYF
>TRBV6-2/TRBV6-3|TRBJ2-6|.|.
TGTGCCAGCAGTTCGGGCGGATTCAACGTCCTGACTTTC
CASSSGGFNVLTF
>TRBV7-8|TRBJ1-1|TRBD1|few
TGTGCCAGCAGCTACCGACAGGGCACTGAAGCTTTCTTT
CASSYRQGTEAFF
>TRBV6-1|TRBJ2-3|.|.
TGTGCCAGCAGTGAAATTAACACAGATACGCAGTATTTT
CASSEINTDTQYF
>TRBV7-8|TRBJ1-6|.|.
TGTGCCAGCAGCTTAGCCCCGACTATCCCTACTTCACCCCTCCACTTT
CASSLAPTIPTSPLHF
>TRBV15|TRBJ1-2|.|.
TGTGCCACCAGTTCTGACAAGTATGGCTACACCTTC
CATSSDKYGYTF
>TRBV28|TRBJ1-5|.|.
TGTGCCAGCAGACAATATAGCAATCAGCCCCAGCATTTT
CASRQYSNQPQHF
>TRBV18|TRBJ1-2|TRBD1|few
TGTGCCAGCTCACCAGGGACAGGGCTTCTTGGCTACACCTTC
CASSPGTGLLGYTF
>TRBV4-2|TRBJ2-7|.|few
TGTGCCAGCAGCCAAGTGGGCAGGGTGGGACGGTACGAGCAGTACTTC
CASSQVGRVGRYEQYF
>TRBV9|TRBJ2-7|.|.
TGTGCCAGCAGCCTCGACCTAGGCGGGAACGAGCAGTACTTC
CASSLDLGGNEQYF
>TRBV4-3|TRBJ2-1|.|.
TGCGCCAGCAGCCAAGGGGTAGTAGCCAATGAGCAGTTCTTC
CASSQGVVANEQFF
>TRBV10-3|TRBJ2-1|TRBD2|.
TGTGCCACCTCCGAGTCTAGCGGGGGAACGAAAAGCTCCTACAATGAGCAGTTCTTC
CATSESSGGTKSSYNEQFF
>TRBV7-9|TRBJ1-2|.|.
TGTGCCAGCTCCTGGGAGACTCCCTCGGACTATGGCTACACCTTC
CASSWETPSDYGYTF
>TRBV9|TRBJ2-2|TRBD1|.
TGTGCCAGCAGCGTAGGTACAGGGGTTAGCGGGGAGCTGTTTTTT
CASSVGTGVSGELFF
>TRBV20-1|TRBJ1-5|.|few
TGCAGTGCTAGTAGCGAGGGCGATCAGCCCCAGCATTTT
CSASSEGDQPQHF
>TRBV3-1/TRBV3-2|TRBJ2-1|.|once
TGTGCCAGCAGCCAAGTTCGTGCGGGCCCAAAACACAATGAGCAGTTCTTC
CASSQVRAGPKHNEQFF
>TRBV10-3|TRBJ1-4|TRBD1|.
TGTGCCATCAGGGACGTACAGGGGCGCGAAAAACTGTTTTTT
CAIRDVQGREKLFF
>TRBV2|TRBJ1-5|.|once
TGTGCCAGCAGTGAGGCGACAGACAATCAGCCCCAGCATTTT
CASSEATDNQPQHF
>TRBV5-1|TRBJ1-3|TRBD1|.
TGCGCCAGCAGCTACACGACGGGACAGGGCCCTGGAAACACCATATATTTT
CASSYTTGQGPGNTIYF
>TRBV3-1/TRBV3-2|TRBJ1-1|.|once
TGTGCCAGCAGACATACTAACATGGGACGGTCGAACACTGAAGCTTTCTTT
CASRHTNMGRSNTEAFF
>TRBV5-4|TRBJ1-3|.|.
TGTGCCAGCAGCTTGTTTGGGGGGTCCAGCTCTGGAAACACCATATATTTT
CASSLFGGSSSGNTIYF
>TRBV3-1/TRBV3-2|TRBJ1-2|.|.
TGTGCCAGCAGCCAAGACAGTAACTATGGCTACACCTTC
CASSQDSNYGYTF
>TRBV7-6|TRBJ1-4|.|.
TGTGCCAGCAGCTTAGGCCCACGTCCTAATGAAAAACTGTTTTTT
CASSLGPRPNEKLFF
>TRBV5-8|TRBJ2-1|.|.
TGTGCCAGCAGCTTCAGGGCGAGGGACTACAATGAGCAGTTCTTC
CASSFRARDYNEQFF
>TRBV5-6|TRBJ2-6|.|.
TGTGCCAGCAGCTTGGGGATCTCTGGGGCCAACGTCCTGACTTTC
CASSLGISGANVLTF
>TRBV21-1|TRBJ1-1|.|.
TGTGCCAGCAGCAAAGTAGGGCGCGAGAACACTGAAGCTTTCTTT
CASSKVGRENTEAFF
>TRBV5-1|TRBJ1-4|.|.
TGCGCCAGCAGCGCGGGACGGATTAATGAAAAACTGTTTTTT
CASSAGRINEKLFF
>TRBV6-4|TRBJ1-6|TRBD1|.
TGTGCCAGCAGTGTTAGCGGGACAGGGTTTTCACCCCTCCACTTT
CASSVSGTGFSPLHF
>TRBV7-9|TRBJ1-2|.|.
TGTGCCAGCAGCTTCGGCTCTAACTATGGCTACACCTTC
CASSFGSNYGYTF